This entry describes one T cell receptor (beta chain). The antigen is unknown. MiXCR was run by TCRdb on the 5' RACE reads, yielding one entry per CDR3 protein. The table lists 450,000 to 650,000 distinct CDR3 sequences, roughly 21% of them singletons. The data are from a study of T-cell memory formation after mild COVID-19. Study results and caveats: Cross-reactive memory seemingly joined, as some responding clones were found in pre-infection memory. Mainly CM and EM harbored the contracting CD4+ clones; mainly EMRA harbored the CD8+ ones.

CDR3 length: 18 residues. The V end lost 0 bases, the J end lost 1 base, and 18 bases lay between the germline ends. From germline, CDR1 is SGHKS and CDR2 YYEKEE (reference sequence). V is TRBV5-5 and J is TRBJ2-3; possibly TRBD2 for D (5 bases). The sequenced sample consisted of PBMCs or a T cell subset sorted from them (not recorded which). This TCR was recovered from an adult woman who had mild COVID-19 (a few samples of this study predate the infection). Cell type and time point are not known. CDR3 protein: CASSLEFAGLGGTDTQYF. The CDR3 DNA follows: TGTGCCAGCAGCTTGGAGTTCGCGGGCCTCGGAGGCACAGATACGCAGTATTTT.